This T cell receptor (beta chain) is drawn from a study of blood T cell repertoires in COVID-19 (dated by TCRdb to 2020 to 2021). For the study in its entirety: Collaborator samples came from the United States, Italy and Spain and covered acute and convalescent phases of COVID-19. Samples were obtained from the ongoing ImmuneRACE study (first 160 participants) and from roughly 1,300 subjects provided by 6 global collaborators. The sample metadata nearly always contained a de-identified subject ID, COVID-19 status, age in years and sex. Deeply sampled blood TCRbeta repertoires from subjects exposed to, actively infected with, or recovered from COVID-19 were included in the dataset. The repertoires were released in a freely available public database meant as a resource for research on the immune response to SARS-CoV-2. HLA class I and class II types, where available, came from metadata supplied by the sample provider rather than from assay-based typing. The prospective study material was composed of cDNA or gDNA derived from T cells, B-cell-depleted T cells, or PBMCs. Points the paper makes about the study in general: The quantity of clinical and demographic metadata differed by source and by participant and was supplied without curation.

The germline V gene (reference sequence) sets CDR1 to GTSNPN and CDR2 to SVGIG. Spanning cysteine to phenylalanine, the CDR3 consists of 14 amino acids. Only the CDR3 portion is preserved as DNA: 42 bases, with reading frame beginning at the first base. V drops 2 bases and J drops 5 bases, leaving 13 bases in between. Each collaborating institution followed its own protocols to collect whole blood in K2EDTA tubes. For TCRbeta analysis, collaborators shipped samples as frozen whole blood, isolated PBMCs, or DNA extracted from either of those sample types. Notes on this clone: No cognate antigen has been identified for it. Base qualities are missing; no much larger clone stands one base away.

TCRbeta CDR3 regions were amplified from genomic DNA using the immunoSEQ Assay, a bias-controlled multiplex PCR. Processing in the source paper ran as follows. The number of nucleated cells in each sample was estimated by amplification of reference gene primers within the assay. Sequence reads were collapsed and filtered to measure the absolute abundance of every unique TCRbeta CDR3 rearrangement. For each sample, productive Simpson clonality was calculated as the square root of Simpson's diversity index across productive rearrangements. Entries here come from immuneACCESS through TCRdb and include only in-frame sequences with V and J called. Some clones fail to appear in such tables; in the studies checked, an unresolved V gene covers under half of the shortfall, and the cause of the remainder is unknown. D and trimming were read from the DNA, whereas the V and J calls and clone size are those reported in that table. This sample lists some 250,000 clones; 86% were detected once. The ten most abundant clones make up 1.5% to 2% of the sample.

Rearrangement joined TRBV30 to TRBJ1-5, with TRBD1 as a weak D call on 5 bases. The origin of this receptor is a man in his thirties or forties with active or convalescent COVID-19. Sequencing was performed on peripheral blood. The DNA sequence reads TGTGCCTGGAGTCAGACAGAGCGCCATCAGCCCCAGCATTTT. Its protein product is CAWSQTERHQPQHF.